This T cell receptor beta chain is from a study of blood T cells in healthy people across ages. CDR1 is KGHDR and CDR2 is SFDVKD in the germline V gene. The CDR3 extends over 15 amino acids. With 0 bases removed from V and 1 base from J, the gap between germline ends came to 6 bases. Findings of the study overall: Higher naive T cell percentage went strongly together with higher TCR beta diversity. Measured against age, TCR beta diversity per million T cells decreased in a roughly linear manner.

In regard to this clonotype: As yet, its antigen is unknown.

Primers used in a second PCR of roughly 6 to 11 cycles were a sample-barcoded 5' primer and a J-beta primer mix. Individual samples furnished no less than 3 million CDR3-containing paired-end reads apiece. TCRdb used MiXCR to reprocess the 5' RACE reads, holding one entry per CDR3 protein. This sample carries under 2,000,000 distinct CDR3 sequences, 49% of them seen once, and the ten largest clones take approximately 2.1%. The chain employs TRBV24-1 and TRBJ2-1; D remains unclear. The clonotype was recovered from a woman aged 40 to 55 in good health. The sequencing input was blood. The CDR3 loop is CATSDLQISYNEQFF. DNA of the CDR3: TGTGCCACCAGTGATTTGCAGATTTCCTACAATGAGCAGTTCTTC.